The 7 T cell receptor beta chains below were found in one sample sequenced in a study of T cells in Graves' hyperthyroidism and ophthalmopathy. RNA transcripts served as the template for amplifying TCR beta CDR3 regions. During a first-round RT-PCR of the TCR CDR3, the HTBI primer set was used. Each CDR3 protein is one row after TCRdb ran MiXCR on the multiplex PCR reads. The data show around 340,000 distinct CDR3 sequences, roughly a fifth seen once. Specimen: blood. These receptors came from a woman aged 50 to 60 with Graves' hyperthyroidism.

This clonotype was found many times. The chain uses TRBV28 and TRBJ2-1; tentatively, D is TRBD1 or TRBD2 (6 bases each). The CDR3 length is 14 residues. V shed 2 bases and J shed 11 bases, with 16 bases lying between them. Looked up from germline, CDR1 is MDHEN and CDR2 is SYDVKM. The CDR3 here is CASSLTTPGGQQFF. DNA for the CDR3: TGTGCCAGCAGTTTAACAACCCCCGGGGGCCAGCAGTTCTTC.

This sequence joins TRBV2 and TRBJ2-7; 8 nucleotides line up with TRBD1. Germline values: CDR1 SNHLY, CDR2 FYNNEI. The length of the CDR3 is 14 residues. V was clipped by 6 bases and J by 0 bases; unmatched bases: 4. The chain's CDR3 is CASRGTGYSYEQYF. The CDR3 coding sequence is TGTGCCAGCAGGGGGACAGGTTACTCCTACGAGCAGTACTTC.

The chain combines TRBV20-1 with TRBJ1-1; no clear D. The CDR3 contains 13 residues. The V end was cut by 3 bases, the J end by 1 base, with 9 bases between. The V gene's germline CDR1 is DFQATT and CDR2 SNEGSKA (reference sequence). The CDR3 DNA sequence: TGCAGTGCTAGTGCGGGCCAGAACACTGAAGCTTTCTTT. Amino acids: CSASAGQNTEAFF.

Ten or more counts support this clonotype. CDR3 DNA: TGTGCCAGCAGCCAAGATACGATGGGCACCCAGCCCCAGCATTTT. Its protein product is CASSQDTMGTQPQHF. This chain links TRBV3-1 with TRBJ1-5; D ambiguous. CDR3 length: 15 amino acids. Germline CDR1 and CDR2: LGHDT and YNNKEL (reference sequence). With 0 bases removed from V and 7 bases from J, the gap between germline ends came to 13 bases.

This clonotype was seen more than once but under ten times. The genes are TRBV20-1 and TRBJ2-2; D is unclear. Per germline, CDR1 DFQATT and CDR2 SNEGSKA (reference sequence). Deletions cut 6 bases from V and 7 bases from J, with 15 bases between. The CDR3 consists of 13 residues. The CDR3 sequence: CSATGSYYGELFF. CDR3 sequence (DNA): TGCAGTGCCACCGGCAGTTACTACGGGGAGCTGTTTTTT.

This rearrangement joins TRBV2 to TRBJ2-1, with 8 bases identical to TRBD2. Germline CDR1 SNHLY, CDR2 FYNNEI. The CDR3 consists of 16 residues. Trimming removed 1 base from V and 4 bases from J; junction bases left unmatched: 6. The CDR3 DNA reads TGTGCCAGCAGTGAAGTGGGAGCGGGGGAATACAATGAGCAGTTCTTC. Protein product: CASSEVGAGEYNEQFF.

This chain links TRBV5-1 with TRBJ1-2, with TRBD1 matching 9 bases. CDR3 length equals 15 residues. V lost 0 bases and J lost 8; bases outside the gene matches: 8. In germline, CDR1 is SGHRS, CDR2 YFSETQ. Here the CDR3 DNA reads TGCGCCAGCAGCTTGGGGCGGACAGGGGATCAAGGCTACACCTTC. Its protein is CASSLGRTGDQGYTF.